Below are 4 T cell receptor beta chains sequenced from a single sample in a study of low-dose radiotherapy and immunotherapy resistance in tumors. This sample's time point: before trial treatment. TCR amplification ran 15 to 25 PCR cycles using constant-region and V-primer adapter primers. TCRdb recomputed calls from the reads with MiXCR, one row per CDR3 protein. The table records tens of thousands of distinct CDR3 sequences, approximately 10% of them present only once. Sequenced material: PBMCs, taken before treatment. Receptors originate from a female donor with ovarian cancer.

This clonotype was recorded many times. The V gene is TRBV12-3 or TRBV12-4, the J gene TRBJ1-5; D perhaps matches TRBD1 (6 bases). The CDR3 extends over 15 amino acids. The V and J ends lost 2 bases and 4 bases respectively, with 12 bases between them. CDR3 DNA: TGTGCCAGCAGTTTACACAGGGATGGAAATCAGCCCCAGCATTTT. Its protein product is CASSLHRDGNQPQHF.

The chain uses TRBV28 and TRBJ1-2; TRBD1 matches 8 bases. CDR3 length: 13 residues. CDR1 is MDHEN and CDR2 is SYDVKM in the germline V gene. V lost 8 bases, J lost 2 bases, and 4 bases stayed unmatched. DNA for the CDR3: TGTGCCAGCCGGGACAGGAGGAACTATGGCTACACCTTC. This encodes CASRDRRNYGYTF.

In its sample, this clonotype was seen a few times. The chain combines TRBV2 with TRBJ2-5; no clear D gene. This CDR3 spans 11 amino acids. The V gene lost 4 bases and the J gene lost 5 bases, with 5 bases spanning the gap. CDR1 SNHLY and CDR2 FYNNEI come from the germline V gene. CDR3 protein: CASSAGETQYF. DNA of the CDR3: TGTGCCAGCAGTGCTGGGGAGACCCAGTACTTC.

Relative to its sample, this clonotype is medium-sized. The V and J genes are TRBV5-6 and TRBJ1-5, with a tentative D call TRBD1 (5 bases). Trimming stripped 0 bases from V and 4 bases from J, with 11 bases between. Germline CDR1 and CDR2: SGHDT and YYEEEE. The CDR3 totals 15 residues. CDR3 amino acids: CASSLAGTENQPQHF. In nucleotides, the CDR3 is TGTGCCAGCAGCTTGGCCGGGACTGAAAATCAGCCCCAGCATTTT.